The sequence of this TCR beta chain was determined in a study of blood T cell repertoires in COVID-19. Turning to the study itself: PBMCs, B-cell-depleted T cells, or T cells provided the cDNA or gDNA that made up the material.

The CDR3 sequence is 15 residues long. Germline CDR1 SEHNR, CDR2 FQNEAQ (reference sequence). Unmatched junction bases numbered 7, after V lost 6 bases and J lost 3 bases. The protocol was immunoSEQ multiplex PCR, while the TCRdb copy is restricted to in-frame clones and leaves out a portion. The table shows about 250,000 clones, with around 87% occurring only once. Assignment of participants to cohorts was predicated upon participant-reported clinical history. The sequence was collected from a woman aged 30 to 39 with acute COVID-19. The sequenced sample consisted of PBMCs or T cells enriched from blood (not recorded which). The genes are TRBV7-9 and TRBJ2-1; 8 nucleotides line up with TRBD1. CDR3 loop: CASRGTGTGYNEQFF. The CDR3 region has the DNA TGTGCCAGCAGAGGAACCGGGACAGGCTACAATGAGCAGTTCTTC.